The rows below give T cell receptor beta chains drawn from one sample of a study of vaccination and CD4 T cells after COVID-19. Their specific antigens are unknown. TCRdb redid the calling of the PCR reads with MiXCR, one entry per CDR3 protein. Here the sample spans 25,000 to 30,000 distinct CDR3 sequences, roughly a third being singletons. Sample: CD4+ T cells from blood, cultured in vitro, taken about 7 months after SARS-CoV-2 vaccination. These TCRs come from a human donor who had recovered from COVID-19. Each CDR3 is given with its conserved first and last residue. Each record gives: CDR3 DNA, CDR3 protein, clone size, J gene, V gene, D gene. D genes are given only for firm matches. Clone size, where shown, is once, few, many, or a class for clones that have expanded.

TGTGCCAGCAGTTTAGAGGTCCTTCGAAGCTACACCTTC	CASSLEVLRSYTF	-	TRBJ1-2	TRBV28	-
TGCAGTGCAAACCAAGAGGGACTAGCGGGAGGACTGGGCGAGCAGTACTTC	CSANQEGLAGGLGEQYF	few	TRBJ2-7	TRBV20-1	TRBD2
TGCAGCGTTGCTGAGGATTACAACTATGGCTACACCTTC	CSVAEDYNYGYTF	few	TRBJ1-2	TRBV29-1	-
TGTGCCAGCTGGTACGGGCTAGCCGACGGAGAGACCCAGTACTTC	CASWYGLADGETQYF	few	TRBJ2-5	TRBV28	-
TGTGCCAGCACGGACGGGGGGCACACTGAAGCTTTCTTT	CASTDGGHTEAFF	-	TRBJ1-1	TRBV28	-
TGTGCCAGCAGTTTCCGTCCTTTAGGAGCTTTCTTT	CASSFRPLGAFF	few	TRBJ1-1	TRBV28	-
TGCAGTGCTAGAGAACCCCTGAGCGGCAATCAGCCCCAGCATTTT	CSAREPLSGNQPQHF	-	TRBJ1-5	TRBV20-1	-
TGCGCCAGCAGCTCTCTCCCGGGTGAGGAGACCCAGTACTTC	CASSSLPGEETQYF	-	TRBJ2-5	TRBV10-1	-
TGTGCCATCAGTGAGGACACAACTAATGAAAAACTGTTTTTT	CAISEDTTNEKLFF	-	TRBJ1-4	TRBV10-3	-
TGCAGTGCTAGAGATCCTTCCGGCGGGAAGCCCAATGAGCAGTTCTTC	CSARDPSGGKPNEQFF	few	TRBJ2-1	TRBV20-1	-
TGTGCCAGCAGTCCACAAATGGGGGCGTACTATGGCTACACCTTC	CASSPQMGAYYGYTF	-	TRBJ1-2	TRBV28	-
TGTGCCAGCAGTGACCCTCTGATGGGTTCATATGGCTACACCTTC	CASSDPLMGSYGYTF	-	TRBJ1-2	TRBV6-4	-
TGTGCCAGCAGCCAAGAAAAAGGGGCTACGGGGCAGCCCCAGCATTTT	CASSQEKGATGQPQHF	few	TRBJ1-5	TRBV4-2	-
TGTGCCAGCAGTCCCCAGGGGGCAGGCTACAATGAGCAGTTCTTC	CASSPQGAGYNEQFF	-	TRBJ2-1	TRBV28	TRBD1
TGCGCCAGCAGCCGAGGGACATTAAGGGGTCCCACCTACAATGAGCAGTTCTTC	CASSRGTLRGPTYNEQFF	-	TRBJ2-1	TRBV4-1	-
TGTGCCAGCAGTTCCCGTTTGACAGGGCCTGGCGAGCAGTACTTC	CASSSRLTGPGEQYF	medium-sized	TRBJ2-7	TRBV27	TRBD1
TGCGCCAGCAGACTAGCGGGAGGGGAGCTGTTTTTT	CASRLAGGELFF	few	TRBJ2-2	TRBV10-2	TRBD2
TGTGCCAGCAGCTCCGGGACTAGCGGACGGGGCTCCTACAATGAGCAGTTCTTC	CASSSGTSGRGSYNEQFF	-	TRBJ2-1	TRBV5-4	TRBD2
TGCAGTGCCATTAGCGGGACTCAAGAGACCCAGTACTTC	CSAISGTQETQYF	few	TRBJ2-5	TRBV20-1	TRBD2
TGTGCCAGCAGCGGACTAGCGGGGAATTACGAGCAGTACTTC	CASSGLAGNYEQYF	-	TRBJ2-7	TRBV6-1	TRBD2
TGTGCCAGCAGTTACTCGTTACCGGTCGTTGGCTACGAGCAGTACTTC	CASSYSLPVVGYEQYF	-	TRBJ2-7	TRBV6-5	-
TGTGCCAGCAGCTTGCTAGCGGGAGGGCCGCAGGGAGAGACCCAGTACTTC	CASSLLAGGPQGETQYF	-	TRBJ2-5	TRBV5-3	TRBD2
TGTGCCAGCAGCTTACAAAGGACAGGGGGCGCGGGAGGCTCAGATACGCAGTATTTT	CASSLQRTGGAGGSDTQYF	-	TRBJ2-3	TRBV7-3	TRBD1
TGTGCCAGCAGTAGCCGGACTAGAGCGTTGGGCGAGCAGTACTTC	CASSSRTRALGEQYF	few	TRBJ2-7	TRBV27	TRBD2
TGTGCCACCACAAAAGCTGGGATTGCGAACACCGGGGAGCTGTTTTTT	CATTKAGIANTGELFF	-	TRBJ2-2	TRBV10-3	-
TGTGCCAGCAGCAAGAACACTGAAGCTTTCTTT	CASSKNTEAFF	-	TRBJ1-1	TRBV2	-
TGTGCCAGCAGCTTTAGTGGGGAAGGCGACCAGTACTTC	CASSFSGEGDQYF	-	TRBJ2-5	TRBV7-9	-
TGTGCCATGGGGACAGGGGGCGACGAGCAGTACTTC	CAMGTGGDEQYF	-	TRBJ2-7	TRBV10-3	TRBD1
TGTGCCAGCGGCCTAAATCAGCAAGAGACCCAGTACTTC	CASGLNQQETQYF	-	TRBJ2-5	TRBV12-3/TRBV12-4	-
TGCAGTGCTAGCCCTAATTGGGTGGATCAGCCCCAGCATTTT	CSASPNWVDQPQHF	-	TRBJ1-5	TRBV20-1	-
TGTGCCAGCAGTTACGGGACTGGGGATTCACCCCTCCACTTT	CASSYGTGDSPLHF	few	TRBJ1-6	TRBV6-5	-
TGTGCCAGCAGCTCTTGGACAGGGGGCCGAGAGACCCAGTACTTC	CASSSWTGGRETQYF	-	TRBJ2-5	TRBV5-4	TRBD1
TGTGCCAGCAGCTTGGGAAACACCATATATTTT	CASSLGNTIYF	few	TRBJ1-3	TRBV7-9	-
TGCAGTGCTAGGGGACTAGCGGGAGGCATCGTCACCTACGAGCAGTACTTC	CSARGLAGGIVTYEQYF	-	TRBJ2-7	TRBV20-1	TRBD2
TGCAGTGCTCCGAAGACAGGGGGGAATGAAAAACTGTTTTTT	CSAPKTGGNEKLFF	-	TRBJ1-4	TRBV20-1	TRBD1
TGCAGTGCTAGACCCGATCCTATGACAGATACGCAGTATTTT	CSARPDPMTDTQYF	-	TRBJ2-3	TRBV20-1	-
TGTGCCAGCAGCTTGGGACTAGACACCTACGAGCAGTACTTC	CASSLGLDTYEQYF	-	TRBJ2-7	TRBV7-2	TRBD2
TGTGCCAGCAGTTTAGGCCTAGGGCAGAAATATAGCAATCAGCCCCAGCATTTT	CASSLGLGQKYSNQPQHF	-	TRBJ1-5	TRBV28	-
TGTGCCACCAGTGAAGGGCCGTACACAGATACGCAGTATTTT	CATSEGPYTDTQYF	-	TRBJ2-3	TRBV24-1	-
TGCAGTGCTAGTTACGGAGGGAGCCACGCGGGAGCTTTCTTT	CSASYGGSHAGAFF	-	TRBJ1-1	TRBV20-1	-
TGTGCCAGCACCTTTCGGAGGACAGATACGCAGTATTTT	CASTFRRTDTQYF	-	TRBJ2-3	TRBV6-1	-
TGTGCCATCAGTGAGTCGAGGGACGGGGCCAAAAACATTCAGTACTTC	CAISESRDGAKNIQYF	-	TRBJ2-4	TRBV10-3	-
TGTGCCAGCAGTTACTCCGGAGTCGAGACCCAGTACTTC	CASSYSGVETQYF	-	TRBJ2-5	TRBV6-5	-
TGCAGTGCTGAGTTCCGGGACGGCTATGAAAAACTGTTTTTT	CSAEFRDGYEKLFF	-	TRBJ1-4	TRBV20-1	-
TGCGCCAGCGGAGCGGGAGGGAAGTCCGGGGAGCTGTTTTTT	CASGAGGKSGELFF	-	TRBJ2-2	TRBV10-1	TRBD2
TGTGCCAGCGGGCGGGAGGGAAGCTCCTACAATGAGCAGTTCTTC	CASGREGSSYNEQFF	few	TRBJ2-1	TRBV5-5	TRBD2
TGCAGTGGTCTAGCGGGCGAAGAGACCCAGTACTTC	CSGLAGEETQYF	-	TRBJ2-5	TRBV20-1	TRBD2
TGTGCCAGCAGCCCGCGGGCAGGGTCCTACGAGCAGTACTTC	CASSPRAGSYEQYF	-	TRBJ2-7	TRBV6-1	-
TGTGCCAGCAGCACCCTAGCGGGAGAGGTCTTC	CASSTLAGEVF	-	TRBJ2-1	TRBV12-3/TRBV12-4	TRBD2
TGCAGCGTTGTCCCAGCGGGAGATACGCAGTATTTT	CSVVPAGDTQYF	once	TRBJ2-3	TRBV29-1	-
TGTGCCAGCAGGGACAGGGTGATGAACACTGAAGCTTTCTTT	CASRDRVMNTEAFF	-	TRBJ1-1	TRBV6-1	TRBD1
TGTGCCACCTCGGGACAGGGAAGCCAAGAGACCCAGTACTTC	CATSGQGSQETQYF	-	TRBJ2-5	TRBV7-9	TRBD1
TGTGCCAGCAGACAGCGGGAGGAACACAATGAGCAGTTCTTC	CASRQREEHNEQFF	-	TRBJ2-1	TRBV6-1	TRBD2
TGTGCCAGCAGCTTTACGACAGGCCACTACAATGAGCAGTTCTTC	CASSFTTGHYNEQFF	once	TRBJ2-1	TRBV7-2	-
TGTGCCAGCAGGGGTTACACCGGGGAGCTGTTTTTT	CASRGYTGELFF	-	TRBJ2-2	TRBV6-1	-